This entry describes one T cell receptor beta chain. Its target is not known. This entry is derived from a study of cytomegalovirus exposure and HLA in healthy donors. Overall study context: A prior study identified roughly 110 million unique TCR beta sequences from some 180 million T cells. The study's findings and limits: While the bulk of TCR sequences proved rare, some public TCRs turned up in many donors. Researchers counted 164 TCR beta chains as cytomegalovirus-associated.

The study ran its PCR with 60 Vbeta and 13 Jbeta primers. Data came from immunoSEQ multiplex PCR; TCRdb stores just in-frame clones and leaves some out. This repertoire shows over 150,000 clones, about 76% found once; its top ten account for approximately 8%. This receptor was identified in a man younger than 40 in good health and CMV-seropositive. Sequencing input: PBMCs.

The CDR3 region has the DNA TGTGCCAGTAGTATATTGGGAGCGGGGACCTACGAGCAGTACTTC. As protein: CASSILGAGTYEQYF. The rearrangement uses TRBV19 and TRBJ2-7; 7 nucleotides line up with TRBD2. CDR3 length: 15 residues. The germline CDR1 and CDR2 sequences are LNHDA and SQIVND (reference sequence). The V gene end was trimmed by 2 bases and the J gene end by 2 bases; junction bases not matched to a gene: 6.